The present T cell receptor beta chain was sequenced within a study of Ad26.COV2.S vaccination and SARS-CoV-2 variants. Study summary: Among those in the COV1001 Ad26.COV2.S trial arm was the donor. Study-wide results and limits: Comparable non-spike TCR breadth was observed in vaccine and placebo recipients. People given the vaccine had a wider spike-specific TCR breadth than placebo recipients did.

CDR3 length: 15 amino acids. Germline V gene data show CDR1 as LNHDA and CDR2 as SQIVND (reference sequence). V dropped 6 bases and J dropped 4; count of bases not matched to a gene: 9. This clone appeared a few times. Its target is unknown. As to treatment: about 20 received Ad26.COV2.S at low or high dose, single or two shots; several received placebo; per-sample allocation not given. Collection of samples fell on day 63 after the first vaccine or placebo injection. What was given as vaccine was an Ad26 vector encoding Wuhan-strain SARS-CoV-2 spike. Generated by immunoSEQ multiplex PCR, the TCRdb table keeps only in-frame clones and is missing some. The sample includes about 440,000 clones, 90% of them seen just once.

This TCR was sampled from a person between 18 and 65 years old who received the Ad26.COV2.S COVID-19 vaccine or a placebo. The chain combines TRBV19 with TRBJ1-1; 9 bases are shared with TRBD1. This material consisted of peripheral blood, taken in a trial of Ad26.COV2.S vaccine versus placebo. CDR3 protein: CASSPTGGRGTEAFF. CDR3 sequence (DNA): TGTGCCAGTAGCCCCACAGGGGGCCGAGGCACTGAAGCTTTCTTT. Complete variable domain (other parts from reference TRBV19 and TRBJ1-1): DGGITQSPKYLFRKEGQNVTLSCEQNLNHDAMYWYRQDPGQGLRLIYYSQIVNDFQKGDIAEGYSVSREKKESFPLTVTSAQKNPTAFYLCASSPTGGRGTEAFFGQGTRLTVV.